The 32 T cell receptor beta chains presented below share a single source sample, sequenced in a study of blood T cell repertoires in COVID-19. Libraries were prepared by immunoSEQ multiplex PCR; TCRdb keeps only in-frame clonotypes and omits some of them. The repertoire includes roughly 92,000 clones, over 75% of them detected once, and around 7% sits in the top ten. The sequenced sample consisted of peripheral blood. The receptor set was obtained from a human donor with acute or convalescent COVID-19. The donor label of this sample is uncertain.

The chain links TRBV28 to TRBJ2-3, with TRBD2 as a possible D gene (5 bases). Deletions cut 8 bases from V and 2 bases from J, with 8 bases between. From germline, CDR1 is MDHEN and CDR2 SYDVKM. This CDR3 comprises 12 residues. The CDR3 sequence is CASGLFTDTQYF. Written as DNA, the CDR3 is TGTGCCAGCGGACTTTTCACAGATACGCAGTATTTT. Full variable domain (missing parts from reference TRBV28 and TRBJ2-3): DVKVTQSSRYLVKRTGEKVFLECVQDMDHENMFWYRQDPGLGLRLIYFSYDVKMKEKGDIPEGYSVSREKKERFSLILESASTNQTSMYLCASGLFTDTQYFGPGTRLTVL.

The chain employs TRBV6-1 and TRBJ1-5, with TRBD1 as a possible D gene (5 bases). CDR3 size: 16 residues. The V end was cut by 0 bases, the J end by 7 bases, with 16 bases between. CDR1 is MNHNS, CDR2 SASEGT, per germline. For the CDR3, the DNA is TGTGCCAGCAGTGAAGCGCGGGACCTGCGGGGGCAGCCCCAGCATTTT. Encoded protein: CASSEARDLRGQPQHF.

The CDR3 is CASSLAPGGSADTQYF. The CDR3 bases are TGTGCCAGCAGCTTGGCTCCAGGGGGAAGCGCAGATACGCAGTATTTT. The genes are TRBV5-4 and TRBJ2-3, with 7 bases fitting TRBD1. V shed 0 bases, J shed 4 bases, and the junction held 8 bases outside the gene matches. Per germline, CDR1 SGHNT and CDR2 YYREEE (reference sequence). The CDR3 loop spans 16 amino acids.

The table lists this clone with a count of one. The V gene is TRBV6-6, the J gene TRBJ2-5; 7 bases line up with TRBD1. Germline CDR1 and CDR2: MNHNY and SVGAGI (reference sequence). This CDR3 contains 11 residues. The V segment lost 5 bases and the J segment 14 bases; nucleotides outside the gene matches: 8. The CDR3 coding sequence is TGTGCCAGCAGTCAAGGACAGGAAACCTACTTC. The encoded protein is CASSQGQETYF.

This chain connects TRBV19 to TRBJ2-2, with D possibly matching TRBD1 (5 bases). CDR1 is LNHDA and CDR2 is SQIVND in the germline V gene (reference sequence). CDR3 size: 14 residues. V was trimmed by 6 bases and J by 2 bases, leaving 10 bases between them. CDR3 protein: CASRQALNTGELFF. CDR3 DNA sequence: TGTGCCAGTAGACAGGCCTTAAACACCGGGGAGCTGTTTTTT.

The CDR3 region is CASSLWTGVNYGYTF. As DNA, the CDR3 is TGTGCCAGCAGCCTCTGGACAGGGGTGAACTATGGCTACACCTTC. The V call is TRBV5-6, the J call TRBJ1-2; TRBD1 matches at 9 bases. Trimming cost V 4 bases and J 2 bases; bases outside gene matches: 6. The V gene's germline CDR1 is SGHDT and CDR2 YYEEEE. CDR3 length: 15 residues.

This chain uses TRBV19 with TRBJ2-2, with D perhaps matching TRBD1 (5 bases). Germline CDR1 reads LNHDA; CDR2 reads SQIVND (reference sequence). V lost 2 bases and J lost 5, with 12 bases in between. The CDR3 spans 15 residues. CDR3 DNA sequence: TGTGCCAGTAGTATAAGGACATTGATGACCGGGGAGCTGTTTTTT. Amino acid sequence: CASSIRTLMTGELFF.

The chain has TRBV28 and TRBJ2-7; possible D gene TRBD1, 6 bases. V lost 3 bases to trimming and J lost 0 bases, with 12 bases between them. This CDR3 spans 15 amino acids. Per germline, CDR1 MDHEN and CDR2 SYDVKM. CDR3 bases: TGTGCCAGCAGTTTGTGGACAGCAAGCTCCTACGAGCAGTACTTC. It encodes CASSLWTASSYEQYF.

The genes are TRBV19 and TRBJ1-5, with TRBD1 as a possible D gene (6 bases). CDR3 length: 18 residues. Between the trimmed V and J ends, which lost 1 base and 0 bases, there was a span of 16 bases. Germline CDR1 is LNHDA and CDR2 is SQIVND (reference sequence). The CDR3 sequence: CASSIATRTTGSNQPQHF. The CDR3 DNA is TGTGCCAGTAGTATAGCTACAAGGACGACAGGTAGCAATCAGCCCCAGCATTTT.

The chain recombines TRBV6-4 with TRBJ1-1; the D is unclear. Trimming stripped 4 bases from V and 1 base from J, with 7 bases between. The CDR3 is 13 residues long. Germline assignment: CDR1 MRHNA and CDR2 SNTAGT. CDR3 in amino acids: CASSAQANTEAFF. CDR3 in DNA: TGTGCCAGCAGTGCTCAAGCGAACACTGAAGCTTTCTTT.

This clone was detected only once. CDR3 amino acids: CATSDLRTSGGPEFF. The CDR3 nucleotides read TGTGCCACCAGTGATTTGCGGACTAGCGGGGGCCCCGAGTTCTTC. V usage is TRBV24-1 and J usage is TRBJ2-1, with 13 bases that match TRBD2. The V and J ends lost 0 bases and 14 bases, in that order; junction bases with no gene match: 6. Germline assignment: CDR1 KGHDR and CDR2 SFDVKD. There are 15 residues in the CDR3.

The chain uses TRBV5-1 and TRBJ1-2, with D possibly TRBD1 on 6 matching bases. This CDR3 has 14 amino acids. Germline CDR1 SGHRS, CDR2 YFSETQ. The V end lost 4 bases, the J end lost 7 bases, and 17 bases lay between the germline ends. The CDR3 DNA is TGCGCCAGCAGCCCGTCAGCTCAACAGGGTGGCTACACCTTC. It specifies CASSPSAQQGGYTF.

CDR3 nucleotides: TGTGCCAGCAGTCCGGGACAGGTACCCTCCTACGAGCAGTACTTC. Encoded protein: CASSPGQVPSYEQYF. The gene calls are TRBV5-8 and TRBJ2-7; TRBD1 matches 8 bases. V lost 5 bases and J lost 0; bases outside the gene matches: 7. Germline assignment: CDR1 SGHTS and CDR2 YDEGEE. This CDR3 is 15 amino acids long.

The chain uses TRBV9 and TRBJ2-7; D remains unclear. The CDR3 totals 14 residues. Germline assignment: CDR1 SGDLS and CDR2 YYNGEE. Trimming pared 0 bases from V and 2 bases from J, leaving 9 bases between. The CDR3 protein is CASSVVPNPYEQYF. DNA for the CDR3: TGTGCCAGCAGCGTAGTGCCTAATCCCTACGAGCAGTACTTC.

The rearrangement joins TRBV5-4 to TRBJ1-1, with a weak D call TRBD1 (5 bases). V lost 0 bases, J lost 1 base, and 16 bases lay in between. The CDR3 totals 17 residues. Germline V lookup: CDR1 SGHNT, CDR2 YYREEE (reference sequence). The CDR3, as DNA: TGTGCCAGCAGCTTGGGCTTTAAGACAGCCGGGAACACTGAAGCTTTCTTT. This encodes CASSLGFKTAGNTEAFF.

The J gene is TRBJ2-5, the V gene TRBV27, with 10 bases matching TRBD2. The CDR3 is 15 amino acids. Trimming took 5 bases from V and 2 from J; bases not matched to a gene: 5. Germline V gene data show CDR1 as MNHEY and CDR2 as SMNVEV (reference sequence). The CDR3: CASSGPSGGQETQYF. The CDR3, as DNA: TGTGCCAGCAGTGGCCCTAGCGGGGGTCAAGAGACCCAGTACTTC.

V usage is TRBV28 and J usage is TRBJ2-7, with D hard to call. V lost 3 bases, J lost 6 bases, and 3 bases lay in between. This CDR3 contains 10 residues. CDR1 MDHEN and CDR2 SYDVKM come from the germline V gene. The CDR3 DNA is TGTGCCAGCAGTTTCTTCGAGCAGTACTTC. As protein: CASSFFEQYF.

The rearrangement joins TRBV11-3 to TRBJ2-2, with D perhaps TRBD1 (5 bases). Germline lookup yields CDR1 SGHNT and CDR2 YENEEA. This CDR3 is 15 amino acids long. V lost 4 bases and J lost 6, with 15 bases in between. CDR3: CASSSGGAGSGELFF. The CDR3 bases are TGTGCCAGCAGCTCCGGTGGGGCAGGGTCCGGGGAGCTGTTTTTT.

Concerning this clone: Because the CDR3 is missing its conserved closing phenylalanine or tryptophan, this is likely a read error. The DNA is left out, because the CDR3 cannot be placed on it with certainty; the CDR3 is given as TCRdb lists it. The CDR3 reads CASSQPLLDSNI. The rearrangement uses TRBV14 and TRBJ1-2; the table's TRBD1 call for D was not verified on the DNA. The CDR3 length is 12 residues, termini included. Germline values: CDR1 SGHDN, CDR2 FVKESK.

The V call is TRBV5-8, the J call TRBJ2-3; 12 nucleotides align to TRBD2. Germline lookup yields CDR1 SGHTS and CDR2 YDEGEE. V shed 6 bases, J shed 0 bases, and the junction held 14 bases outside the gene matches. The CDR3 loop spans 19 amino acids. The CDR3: CASTPRGLAGGLSTDTQYF. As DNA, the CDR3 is TGTGCCAGCACCCCCCGTGGGCTAGCGGGGGGGTTGAGCACAGATACGCAGTATTTT.

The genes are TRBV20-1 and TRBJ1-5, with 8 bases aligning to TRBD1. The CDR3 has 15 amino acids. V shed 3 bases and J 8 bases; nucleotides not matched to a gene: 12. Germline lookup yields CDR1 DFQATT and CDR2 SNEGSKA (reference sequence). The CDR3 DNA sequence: TGCAGTGCTAGTCCCCGCCAGGGGGCGCATGAGCCCCAGCATTTT. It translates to CSASPRQGAHEPQHF.

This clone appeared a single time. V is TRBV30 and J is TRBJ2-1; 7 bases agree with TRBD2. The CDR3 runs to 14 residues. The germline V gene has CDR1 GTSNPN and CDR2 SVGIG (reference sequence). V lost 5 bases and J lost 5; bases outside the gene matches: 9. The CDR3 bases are TGTGCCTGGGGGAGGGGAATAGGTAACAATGAGCAGTTCTTC. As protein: CAWGRGIGNNEQFF.

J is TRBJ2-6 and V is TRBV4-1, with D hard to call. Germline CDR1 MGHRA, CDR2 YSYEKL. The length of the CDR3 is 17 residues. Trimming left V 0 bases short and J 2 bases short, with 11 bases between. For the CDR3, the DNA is TGCGCCAGCAGCCAAGAAGGTGCGGCCACTGGGGCCAACGTCCTGACTTTC. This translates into CASSQEGAATGANVLTF.

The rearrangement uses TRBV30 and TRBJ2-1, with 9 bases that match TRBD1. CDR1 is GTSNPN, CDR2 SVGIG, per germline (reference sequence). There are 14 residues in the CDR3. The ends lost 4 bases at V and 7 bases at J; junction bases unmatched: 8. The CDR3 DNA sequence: TGTGCCTGGAACACGGGACAGGGTTGGAATGAGCAGTTCTTC. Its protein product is CAWNTGQGWNEQFF.

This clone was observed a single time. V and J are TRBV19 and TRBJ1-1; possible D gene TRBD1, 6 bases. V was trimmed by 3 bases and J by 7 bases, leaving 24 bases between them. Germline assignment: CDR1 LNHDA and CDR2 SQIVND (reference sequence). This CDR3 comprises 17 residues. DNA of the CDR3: TGTGCCAGTAGTATTTGGGCGAATTCCCGGGACACGAATGAAGCTTTCTTT. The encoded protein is CASSIWANSRDTNEAFF.

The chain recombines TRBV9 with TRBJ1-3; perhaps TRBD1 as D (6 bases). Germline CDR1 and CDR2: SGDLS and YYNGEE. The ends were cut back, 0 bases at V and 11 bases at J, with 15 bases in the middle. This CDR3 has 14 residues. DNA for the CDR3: TGTGCCAGCAGCGTAGGGGCCAGGGGTGAGGCCATATATTTT. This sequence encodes CASSVGARGEAIYF.

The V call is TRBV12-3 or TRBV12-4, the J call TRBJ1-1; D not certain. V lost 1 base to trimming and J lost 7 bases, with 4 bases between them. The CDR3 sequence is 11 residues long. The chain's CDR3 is CASSLGVEAFF. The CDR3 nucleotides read TGTGCCAGCAGTTTAGGAGTTGAAGCTTTCTTT.

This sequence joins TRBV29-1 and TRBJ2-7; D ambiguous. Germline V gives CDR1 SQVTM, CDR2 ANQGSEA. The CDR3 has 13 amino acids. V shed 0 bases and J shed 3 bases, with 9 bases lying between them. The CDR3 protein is CSVEDSMSYEQYF. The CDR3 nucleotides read TGCAGCGTTGAAGACTCGATGAGCTACGAGCAGTACTTC.

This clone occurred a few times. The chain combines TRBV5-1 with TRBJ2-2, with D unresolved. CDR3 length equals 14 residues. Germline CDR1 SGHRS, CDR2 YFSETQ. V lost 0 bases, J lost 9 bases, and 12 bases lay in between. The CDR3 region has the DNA TGCGCCAGCAGCTTGGAGCCATCTCGTAGGGAGCTGTTTTTT. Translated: CASSLEPSRRELFF.

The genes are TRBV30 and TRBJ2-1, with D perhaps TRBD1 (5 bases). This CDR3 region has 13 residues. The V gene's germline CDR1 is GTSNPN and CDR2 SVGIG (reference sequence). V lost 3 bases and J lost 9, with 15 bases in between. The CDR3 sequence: CAWSPGAGPEQFF. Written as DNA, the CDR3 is TGTGCCTGGAGCCCTGGGGCAGGTCCTGAGCAGTTCTTC.

The CDR3 loop reads CAWSGQRNSPLHF. CDR3 DNA sequence: TGTGCCTGGAGTGGACAGAGAAATTCACCCCTCCACTTT. The rearrangement joins TRBV30 to TRBJ1-6; perhaps TRBD1 as D (5 bases). Germline CDR1 reads GTSNPN; CDR2 reads SVGIG (reference sequence). The CDR3 consists of 13 residues. Trimming took 1 base from V and 7 from J, leaving 8 bases between them.

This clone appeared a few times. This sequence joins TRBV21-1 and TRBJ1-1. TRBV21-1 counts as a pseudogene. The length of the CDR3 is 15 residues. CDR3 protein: CASSQGKETSTEAFF. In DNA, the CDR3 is TGTGCCAGCAGCCAAGGTAAGGAGACGAGCACTGAAGCTTTCTTT.